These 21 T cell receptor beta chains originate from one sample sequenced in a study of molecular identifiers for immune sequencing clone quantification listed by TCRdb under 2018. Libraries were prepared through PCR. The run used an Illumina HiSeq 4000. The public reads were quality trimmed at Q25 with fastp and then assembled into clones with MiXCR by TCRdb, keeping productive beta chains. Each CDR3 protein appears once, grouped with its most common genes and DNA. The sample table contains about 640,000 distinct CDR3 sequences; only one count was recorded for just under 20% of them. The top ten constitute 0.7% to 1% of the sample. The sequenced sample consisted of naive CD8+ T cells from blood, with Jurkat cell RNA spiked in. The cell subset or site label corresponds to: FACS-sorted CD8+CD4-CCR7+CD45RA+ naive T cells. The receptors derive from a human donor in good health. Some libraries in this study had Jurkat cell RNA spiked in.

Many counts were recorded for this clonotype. In DNA form, the CDR3 reads TGTGTCAGGATGGAGGGTAGCAATCAGCCCCAGCATTTT. Its protein is CVRMEGSNQPQHF. This sequence joins TRBV7-4 and TRBJ1-5; D gene uncertain. The CDR3 runs 13 residues. The V gene's germline CDR1 is SGHVT and CDR2 SQSDAQ. The entire variable domain, with the rest obtained from reference TRBV7-4 and TRBJ1-5, is as follows: GAGVSQSPRYKVAKRGRDVALRCDSISGHVTLYWYRQTLGQGSEVLTYSQSDAQRDKSGRPSGRFSAERPERSVSTLKIQRTEQGDSAVYLCVRMEGSNQPQHFGDGTRLSIL.

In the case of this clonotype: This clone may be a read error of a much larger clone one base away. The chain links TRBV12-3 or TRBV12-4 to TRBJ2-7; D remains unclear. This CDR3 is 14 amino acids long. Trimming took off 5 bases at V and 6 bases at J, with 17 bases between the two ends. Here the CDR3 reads CASSVVIREGEQYF. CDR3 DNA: TGTGCCAGCAGTGTCGTCATAAGGGAAGGCGAGCAGTACTTC.

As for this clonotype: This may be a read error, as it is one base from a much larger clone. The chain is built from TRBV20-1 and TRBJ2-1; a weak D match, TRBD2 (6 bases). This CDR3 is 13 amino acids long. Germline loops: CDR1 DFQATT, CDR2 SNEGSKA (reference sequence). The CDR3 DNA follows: TGCAGTGCTAGAGTACTAGCTAACAATGGGCAGTTCTTC. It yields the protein CSARVLANNGQFF.

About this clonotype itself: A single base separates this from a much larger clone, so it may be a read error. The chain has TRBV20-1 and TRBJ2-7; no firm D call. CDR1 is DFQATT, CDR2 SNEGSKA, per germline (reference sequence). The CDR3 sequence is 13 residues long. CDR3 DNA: TGCAGTGTTAGAGACCTCCAGAGTAACGAGCAGTACTTC. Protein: CSVRDLQSNEQYF.

CDR3 bases: TGCAGCGGGGGGACTAGCATGGTGAGGGATACGCAGTATTTT. It translates to CSGGTSMVRDTQYF. J is TRBJ2-3 and V is TRBV29-1; TRBD2 matches at 9 bases. The germline V gene has CDR1 SQVTM and CDR2 ANQGSEA. CDR3 size: 14 residues. V gave up 7 bases and J gave up 6 bases; unmatched junction bases: 11.

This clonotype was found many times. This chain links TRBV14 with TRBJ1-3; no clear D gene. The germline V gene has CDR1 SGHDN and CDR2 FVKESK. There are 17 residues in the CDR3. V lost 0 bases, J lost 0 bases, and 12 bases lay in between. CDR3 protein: CASSQDLRPYSGNTIYF. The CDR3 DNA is TGTGCCAGCAGCCAAGATCTGAGACCCTACTCTGGAAACACCATATATTTT.

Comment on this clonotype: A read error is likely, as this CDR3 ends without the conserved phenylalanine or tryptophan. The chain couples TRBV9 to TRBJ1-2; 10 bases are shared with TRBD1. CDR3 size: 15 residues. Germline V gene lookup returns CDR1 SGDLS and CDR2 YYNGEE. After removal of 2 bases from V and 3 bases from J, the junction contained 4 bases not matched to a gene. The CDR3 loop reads CASSVPGTGDYGYTY. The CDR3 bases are TGTGCCAGCAGCGTCCCCGGGACAGGGGACTATGGCTACACCTAC.

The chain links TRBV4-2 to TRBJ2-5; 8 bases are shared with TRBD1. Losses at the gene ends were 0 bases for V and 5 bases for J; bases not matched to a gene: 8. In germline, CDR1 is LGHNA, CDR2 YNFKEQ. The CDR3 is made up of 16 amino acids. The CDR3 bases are TGTGCCAGCAGCCAAGATATGGCAGGGGGCTGGGAGACCCAGTACTTC. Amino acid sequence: CASSQDMAGGWETQYF.

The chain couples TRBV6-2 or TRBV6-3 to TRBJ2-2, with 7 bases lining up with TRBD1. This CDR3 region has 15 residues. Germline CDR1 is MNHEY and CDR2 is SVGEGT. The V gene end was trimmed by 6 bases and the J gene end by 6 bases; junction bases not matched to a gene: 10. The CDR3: CASRWTGVNAGELFF. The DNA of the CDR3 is TGTGCCAGCAGATGGACAGGCGTCAACGCCGGGGAGCTGTTTTTT.

CDR3 DNA sequence: TGTGCCTGCACGCAGGGGGGGTATACCGGCTACACCTTC. The encoded protein is CACTQGGYTGYTF. The rearrangement links TRBV7-9 to TRBJ1-2; 7 bases agree with TRBD1. The V gene's germline CDR1 is SEHNR and CDR2 FQNEAQ (reference sequence). Trimming at V came to 11 bases and at J to 8 bases, leaving 14 bases not matched to a gene. There are 13 residues in the CDR3.

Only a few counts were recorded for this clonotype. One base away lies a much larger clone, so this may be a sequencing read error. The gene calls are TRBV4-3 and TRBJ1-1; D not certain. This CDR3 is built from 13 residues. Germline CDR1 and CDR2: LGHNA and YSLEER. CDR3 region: CASSPAVNTETFF. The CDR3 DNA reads TGCGCCAGCAGCCCGGCCGTGAACACTGAAACTTTCTTT.

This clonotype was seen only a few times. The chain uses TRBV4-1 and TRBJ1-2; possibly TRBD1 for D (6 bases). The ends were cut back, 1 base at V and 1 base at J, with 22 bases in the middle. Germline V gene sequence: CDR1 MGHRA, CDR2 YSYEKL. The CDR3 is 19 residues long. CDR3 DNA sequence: TGCGCCAGCAGCCAAGTGATTCCCCGCCGCGGGGGGCGTAACTATGGCTACACCTTC. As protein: CASSQVIPRRGGRNYGYTF.

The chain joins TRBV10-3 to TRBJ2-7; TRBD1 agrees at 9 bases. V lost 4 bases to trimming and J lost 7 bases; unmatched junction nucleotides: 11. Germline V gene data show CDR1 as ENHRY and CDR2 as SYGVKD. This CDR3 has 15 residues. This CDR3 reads CAISARTGAYWEQYF. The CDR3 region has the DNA TGTGCCATCAGTGCACGGACAGGGGCGTACTGGGAGCAGTACTTC.

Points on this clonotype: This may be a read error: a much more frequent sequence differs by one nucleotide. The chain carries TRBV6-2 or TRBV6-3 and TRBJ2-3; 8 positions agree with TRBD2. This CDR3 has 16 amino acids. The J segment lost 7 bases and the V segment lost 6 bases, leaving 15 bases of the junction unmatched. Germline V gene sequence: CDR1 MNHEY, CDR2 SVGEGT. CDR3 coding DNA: TGTGCCAGCAGCCGCCTCTTCCAGCGGGGGCTATATACGCAGTATTTT. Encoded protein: CASSRLFQRGLYTQYF.

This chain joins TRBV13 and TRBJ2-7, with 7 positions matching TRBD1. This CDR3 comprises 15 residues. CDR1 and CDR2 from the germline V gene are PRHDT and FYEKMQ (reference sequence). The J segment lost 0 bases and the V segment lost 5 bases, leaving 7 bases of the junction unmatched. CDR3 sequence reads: CASSATGASSYEQYF. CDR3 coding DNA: TGTGCCAGCAGCGCCACAGGGGCGAGCTCCTACGAGCAGTACTTC. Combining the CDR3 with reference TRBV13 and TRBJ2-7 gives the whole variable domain AAGVIQSPRHLIKEKRETATLKCYPIPRHDTVYWYQQGPGQDPQFLISFYEKMQSDKGSIPDRFSAQQFSDYHSELNMSSLELGDSALYFCASSATGASSYEQYFGPGTRLTVT.

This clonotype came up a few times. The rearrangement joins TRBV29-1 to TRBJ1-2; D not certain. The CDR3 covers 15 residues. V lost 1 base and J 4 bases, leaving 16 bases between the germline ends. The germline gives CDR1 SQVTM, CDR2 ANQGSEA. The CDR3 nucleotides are TGCAGCGTTGAAGTCGGGCTCCGGGTCGGCTATGGCTACACCTTC. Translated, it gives CSVEVGLRVGYGYTF.

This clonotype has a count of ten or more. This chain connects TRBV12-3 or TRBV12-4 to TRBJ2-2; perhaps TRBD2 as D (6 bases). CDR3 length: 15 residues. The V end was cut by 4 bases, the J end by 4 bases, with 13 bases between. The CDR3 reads CASSSRELGTGELFF. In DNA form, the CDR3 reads TGTGCCAGCAGTTCCCGGGAGCTCGGCACCGGGGAGCTGTTTTTT.

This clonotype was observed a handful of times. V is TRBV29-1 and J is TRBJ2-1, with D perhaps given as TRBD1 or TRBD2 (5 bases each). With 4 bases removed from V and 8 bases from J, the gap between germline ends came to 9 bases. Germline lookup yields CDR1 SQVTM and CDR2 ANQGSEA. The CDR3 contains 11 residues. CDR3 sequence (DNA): TGCAGCGTTGCACTGGGGGATGAGCAGTTCTTC. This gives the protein CSVALGDEQFF.

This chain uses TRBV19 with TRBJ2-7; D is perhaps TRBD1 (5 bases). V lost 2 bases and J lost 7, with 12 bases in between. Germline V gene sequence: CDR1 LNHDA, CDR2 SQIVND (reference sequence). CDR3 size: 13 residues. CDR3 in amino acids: CASSIQTGGEQYF. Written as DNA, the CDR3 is TGTGCCAGTAGTATACAAACAGGTGGGGAGCAGTACTTC.

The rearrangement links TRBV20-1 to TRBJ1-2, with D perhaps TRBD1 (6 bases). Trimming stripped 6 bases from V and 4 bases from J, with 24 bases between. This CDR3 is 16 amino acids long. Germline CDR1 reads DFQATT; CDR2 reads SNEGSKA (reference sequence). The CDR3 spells CSARWDITLESYGYTF. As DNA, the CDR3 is TGCAGTGCCAGATGGGACATTACTCTTGAAAGCTATGGCTACACCTTC.

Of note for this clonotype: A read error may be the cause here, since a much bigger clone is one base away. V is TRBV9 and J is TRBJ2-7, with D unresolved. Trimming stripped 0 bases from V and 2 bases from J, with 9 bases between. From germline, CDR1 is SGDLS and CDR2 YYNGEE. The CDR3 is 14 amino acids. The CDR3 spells CASSVGLRPYEQYF. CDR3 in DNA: TGTGCCAGCAGCGTAGGTCTTCGCCCCTACGAGCAGTACTTC.